Given below is one TCR beta chain in context. The data originate from a study of blood T cell repertoires in COVID-19. Across the whole study: From T cells, B-cell-depleted T cells, or PBMCs came the material, which was cDNA or gDNA.

Method: immunoSEQ multiplex PCR; TCRdb's copy keeps in-frame clones and lacks some. The sample consists of about 180,000 clones, around 80% of them appearing once. This clonotype was obtained from a woman over 75 with COVID-19, enrolled during active disease. Specimen: peripheral blood.

The CDR3 region has the DNA TGTGCCAGCAGCGAGACTAGCGGGGCGTACCAAGAGACCCAGTACTTC. It yields the protein CASSETSGAYQETQYF. The rearrangement links TRBV9 to TRBJ2-5, with 11 nucleotides matching TRBD2. Per the germline V gene, CDR1 is SGDLS and CDR2 is YYNGEE. The CDR3 length is 16 residues. The J segment lost 0 bases and the V segment lost 3 bases, leaving 4 bases of the junction unmatched.